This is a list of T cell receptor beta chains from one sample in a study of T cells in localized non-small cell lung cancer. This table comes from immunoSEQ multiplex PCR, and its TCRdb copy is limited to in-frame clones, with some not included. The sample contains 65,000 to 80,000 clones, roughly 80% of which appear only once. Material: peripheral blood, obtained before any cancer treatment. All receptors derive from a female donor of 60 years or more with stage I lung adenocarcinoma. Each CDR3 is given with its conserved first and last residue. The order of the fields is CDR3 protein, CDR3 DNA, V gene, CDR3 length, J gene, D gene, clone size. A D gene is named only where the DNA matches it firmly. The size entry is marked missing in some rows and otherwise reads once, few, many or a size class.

CASSPTSGKNPSTDTQYF TGTGCCAGCTCACCGACTAGCGGGAAAAACCCTAGCACAGATACGCAGTATTTT TRBV18 18 TRBJ2-3 TRBD2 .
CASSTKTQGEAVVREQYF TGTGCCAGCAGCACCAAAACGCAGGGCGAAGCGGTCGTACGAGAGCAGTACTTC TRBV11-1 18 TRBJ2-7 . .
CSVEYLGTGGRDAYGYTF TGCAGCGTTGAATATTTAGGGACAGGGGGCAGGGACGCATACGGCTACACCTTC TRBV29-1 18 TRBJ1-2 TRBD1 .
CASSKGRNTDTQYF TGTGCCAGCAGCAAGGGACGGAACACAGATACGCAGTATTTT TRBV11-3 14 TRBJ2-3 . .
CASSGNLDRGPGYTF TGTGCCAGCAGTGGCAATTTAGACAGGGGGCCTGGCTACACCTTC TRBV2 15 TRBJ1-2 TRBD1 few
CASRREAQGAYEQYF TGCGCCAGCAGACGAGAGGCTCAGGGGGCCTACGAGCAGTACTTC TRBV5-1 15 TRBJ2-7 TRBD1 .
CASSQDGAGGTPKYF TGCGCCAGCAGCCAAGATGGGGCAGGGGGCACCCCGAAGTATTTT TRBV4-3 15 TRBJ2-3 TRBD1 .
CASSLLGGGGNQPQHF TGTGCCAGCAGCTTATTAGGGGGAGGGGGCAATCAGCCCCAGCATTTT TRBV7-2 16 TRBJ1-5 . .
CASRPDGTYEQYF TGTGCCAGCAGACCGGACGGGACCTACGAGCAGTACTTC TRBV6-1 13 TRBJ2-7 . .
CASSSRQGGNTEAFF TGTGCCAGCAGCTCTCGACAGGGGGGGAACACTGAAGCTTTCTTT TRBV11-2 15 TRBJ1-1 TRBD1 once
CASGRVGGYTF TGTGCTAGTGGCCGCGTAGGGGGCTACACCTTC TRBV12-5 11 TRBJ1-2 . .
CASSLAITGELFF TGTGCCAGCAGCTTAGCGATTACCGGGGAGCTGTTTTTT TRBV7-2 13 TRBJ2-2 . .
CASSSLTWQQYF TGTGCCAGCAGCTCTCTGACTTGGCAGCAGTACTTC TRBV11-2 12 TRBJ2-7 . .
CASSLAAGAGYTF TGTGCCAGCAGCTTAGCGGCTGGGGCTGGCTACACCTTC TRBV11-3 13 TRBJ1-2 . few
CASSQDRGYRAGNTIYF TGCGCCAGCAGCCAAGATCGAGGATACAGGGCTGGAAACACCATATATTTT TRBV4-3 17 TRBJ1-3 . few
CSGLAGTHSNQPQHF TGCAGCGGCCTAGCCGGGACACATAGCAATCAGCCCCAGCATTTT TRBV29-1 15 TRBJ1-5 . .
CSVDLGGLKDEQYF TGCAGCGTTGACTTGGGGGGTTTGAAGGACGAGCAGTACTTC TRBV29-1 14 TRBJ2-7 . .
CSACRDRSYNEQFF TGCAGCGCATGCCGGGACAGGTCCTACAATGAGCAGTTCTTC TRBV29-1 14 TRBJ2-1 TRBD1 .
CASSLPEYNEQFF TGTGCCAGCAGCTTACCAGAATACAATGAGCAGTTCTTC TRBV7-9 13 TRBJ2-1 . .
CASSPPVFAREMGEQFF TGTGCCAGCTCACCACCGGTCTTTGCGCGGGAGATGGGTGAGCAGTTCTTC TRBV18 17 TRBJ2-1 TRBD2 .
CSVASGTGADTQYF TGCAGCGTTGCCTCCGGGACAGGGGCAGATACGCAGTATTTT TRBV29-1 14 TRBJ2-3 TRBD1 .
CASSQVIGGYTF TGTGCCAGCAGCCAAGTTATTGGTGGCTACACCTTC TRBV4-2 12 TRBJ1-2 . .
CASSYRGDGYEQYF TGTGCCAGCAGTTACAGAGGGGACGGCTACGAGCAGTACTTC TRBV6-6 14 TRBJ2-7 . .
CASRGQGARGYTF TGTGCCAGCAGGGGACAGGGGGCTCGAGGCTACACCTTC TRBV27 13 TRBJ1-2 TRBD1 .
CASSARTGMNTEAFF TGTGCCAGCAGCGCCAGGACAGGGATGAACACTGAAGCTTTCTTT TRBV7-6 15 TRBJ1-1 TRBD1 .